The sequence of this TCR beta chain was determined in a study of blood T cell repertoires in COVID-19. Overall study context: Sites in the United States, Italy and Spain provided acute and convalescent COVID-19 samples. PBMCs, B-cell-depleted T cells, or T cells provided the cDNA or gDNA that made up the material.

Per the original data handling: Nucleated cell number was recorded as an estimate derived from reference gene primer amplification. Measured with immunoSEQ multiplex PCR; TCRdb has only the in-frame clones, and not every one. The DNA gave D and trimming, while V, J and clone size come from that table. The sample lists 330,000 or so clones, over 80% seen once, with more than 5% in the top ten. The germline V gene has CDR1 MNHEY and CDR2 SMNVEV (reference sequence). Trimming took 5 bases from V and 0 from J; bases not matched to a gene: 8. The CDR3 has 16 residues. This clonotype originated in a man aged 30 to 39 who had recovered from COVID-19. The V call is TRBV27, the J call TRBJ2-7, with 9 bases fitting TRBD2. Sequenced sample: PBMCs or T cells enriched from blood (not recorded which). The CDR3 protein is CASSLLAGKSSYEQYF. In DNA, the CDR3 is TGTGCCAGCAGTCTCCTAGCGGGGAAAAGCTCCTACGAGCAGTACTTC.